This T cell receptor (beta chain) derives from a study of Graves' ophthalmopathy and Graves' hyperthyroidism. RNA transcripts served as template for amplifying TCR beta CDR3 sequences. RT-PCR with HTBI primers came first, then second-round multiplex PCR. TCRdb itself ran the multiplex PCR reads through MiXCR, one entry per CDR3 protein. The sample contains over 650,000 distinct CDR3 sequences, roughly two fifths of which appear only once. This CDR3 has 17 residues. Germline trimming cut 5 bases from V and 3 bases from J; bases unmatched to any gene: 10. From germline, CDR1 is SGHTA and CDR2 FQGNSA. Specimen: peripheral blood. The origin of this receptor is an adult man with Graves' ophthalmopathy. The rearrangement uses TRBV7-2 and TRBJ2-5; 12 bases fit TRBD1. The CDR3 nucleotides are TGTGCCAGCAGCGCCGGGACAGGGGGCGAGGGGGAAGAGACCCAGTACTTC. Translated, it gives CASSAGTGGEGEETQYF.